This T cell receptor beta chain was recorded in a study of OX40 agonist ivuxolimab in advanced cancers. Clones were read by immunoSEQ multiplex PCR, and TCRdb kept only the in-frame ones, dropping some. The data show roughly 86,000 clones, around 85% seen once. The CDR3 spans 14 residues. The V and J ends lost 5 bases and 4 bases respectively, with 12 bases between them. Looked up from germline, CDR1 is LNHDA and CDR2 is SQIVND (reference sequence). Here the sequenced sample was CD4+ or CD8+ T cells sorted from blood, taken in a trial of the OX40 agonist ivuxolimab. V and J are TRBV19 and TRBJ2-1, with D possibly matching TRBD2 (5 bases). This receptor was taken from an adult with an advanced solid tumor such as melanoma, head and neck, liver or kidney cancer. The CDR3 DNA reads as TGTGCCAGTAGTTTACCGGGGTCGTACAATGAGCAGTTCTTC. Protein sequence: CASSLPGSYNEQFF.